These T cell receptor beta chains were read from a single sample in a study of blood T cell repertoires in COVID-19. The method was immunoSEQ multiplex PCR; TCRdb's version includes in-frame clones alone and lacks a portion of them. The top ten clones hold roughly 10% of a sample with more than 85,000 clones, approximately 84% of them seen once. The sequencing input was peripheral blood. These receptors were taken from a man aged 70 or older with acute or convalescent COVID-19. CDR3s leave out the opening cysteine and the closing phenylalanine or tryptophan.

>TRBV6-5|TRBJ1-5|10
ATWDRQRPQH
>TRBV7-2|TRBJ2-3|12
ASTEQGSRGTQY
>TRBV9|TRBJ1-5|13
ASSDTGNGAQPQH
>TRBV9|TRBJ2-5|14
ASSVRGQGVRETQY
>TRBV28|TRBJ1-2|12
ASISTGRKVGYT
>TRBV21-1|TRBJ2-1|14
ASSRTSGRDHNEQF
>TRBV27|TRBJ2-2|16
ASSPPTTGGIPPGELF
>TRBV19|TRBJ2-3|13
ASSMSQGARDTQY
>TRBV24-1|TRBJ2-1|13
ATSDHGTGNNEQF
>TRBV7-9|TRBJ2-3|12
ASSRQSSTDTQY
>TRBV3-1/TRBV3-2|TRBJ1-2|10
ASSQQTVSYT
>TRBV2|TRBJ2-7|12
ASSVRQASYEQY
>TRBV7-9|TRBJ1-4|15
ASSPQGAKATNEKLF
>TRBV14|TRBJ2-2|15
ASSQVKGPVNTGELF
>TRBV9|TRBJ2-5|13
ASSPPGTVKETQY
>TRBV9|TRBJ2-1|13
ASSDGGRSYNEQF
>TRBV24-1|TRBJ1-2|13
ATSEWSGTDYGYT
>TRBV4-1|TRBJ1-5|15
ASSQGDGTKVNQPQH
>TRBV7-9|TRBJ2-1|13
ASSPASGGKIEQF
>TRBV27|TRBJ2-1|12
ASSLIWASGRKF
>TRBV5-1|TRBJ1-6|15
ASSQELQGVGNSPLH
>TRBV6-4|TRBJ2-1|12
ASSNSGGFNEQF
>TRBV28|TRBJ2-1|13
ASNQPPHSGDEQF
>TRBV14|TRBJ2-5|11
ASSQLARETQY
>TRBV30|TRBJ1-5|10
AWSSGGQPQH
>TRBV6-1|TRBJ1-5|14
ASSEQGTDSNQPQH
>TRBV30|TRBJ1-4|9
AWSPQEKLF
>TRBV7-3|TRBJ2-1|13
ASSLSGSSYNEQF
>TRBV19|TRBJ1-6|12
ASSISRGRSPLH
>TRBV30|TRBJ2-1|9
AWSVQQEQF
>TRBV6-6|TRBJ2-7|13
ASSPGRTPSYEQY
>TRBV5-1|TRBJ2-1|13
ASSPGGAGYNEQF
>TRBV27|TRBJ1-3|12
ASSFSGSGNTIY
>TRBV7-8|TRBJ2-5|16
ASSDAGVARGYQETQY
>TRBV7-9|TRBJ1-1|11
ASSLTGGTEAF
>TRBV6-5|TRBJ2-4|13
ASSYSRGSKNIQY
>TRBV28|TRBJ1-2|11
ASSPSQTNGYT
>TRBV19|TRBJ1-2|11
ASTTTGNYGYT
>TRBV11-1|TRBJ2-1|12
ASLEGDSYNEQF
>TRBV6-6|TRBJ1-5|14
ASSSSDRGNNQPQH
>TRBV4-1|TRBJ2-7|17
ASSHRSPGLAGGAYEQY
>TRBV5-5|TRBJ1-1|14
ASSSRPEYENTEAF
>TRBV6-1|TRBJ1-2|13
ASSEPGRVDDGYT
>TRBV30|TRBJ1-2|13
AWTIRTGVNYGYT